Sequencing of this T cell receptor beta chain was carried out in a study of early T cells in non-severe SARS-CoV-2 infection (dated by TCRdb to the early 2020s). General notes on the study: Bulk RNA from unsorted whole blood was used for TCR sequencing, so alpha and beta chains could not be paired.

V gives up 3 bases and J gives up 6 bases, and the segment between their germline ends measures 5 bases. From the cysteine up to the phenylalanine, the CDR3 has a length of 12 residues. Left in the record is the CDR3 DNA by itself, 36 bases read in frame from the first base. CDR1 and CDR2 are drawn from the germline V gene (reference sequence): SEHNR, FQNEAQ. A case-control design nested within a healthcare worker cohort in London, UK, was used, with weekly nasopharyngeal swab PCR tests and blood sampling performed. Healthcare workers were recruited between 23 and 31 March 2020, during the week of the UK lockdown, and were followed weekly for up to roughly 16 weeks. Library preparation was by 5' RACE. Reads for this sample came from a NextSeq 500. In the TCR library protocol, unique molecular identifiers were attached to individual cDNA molecules to correct for PCR bias and sequencing error. TCR alpha and beta chains were both sequenced, and the abundances of alpha and beta sequences in each sample were closely correlated with each other. Regarding the original processing steps: Decombinator V4 was used to annotate TCR sequences for V gene, J gene and CDR3. Expanded TCRs were defined as changing significantly between any two time points under a Poisson model with p below 0.0001. TCR abundances were normalised to the total number of TCRs sequenced per sample and were expressed as counts per million. TRAV1-2 paired with TRAJ12, TRAJ20 or TRAJ33 defined MAIT TCRs, while TRAV10 paired with TRAJ18 defined iNKT TCRs. VDJdb, accessed on 1 November 2021, was searched for TCRs annotated for CMV, EBV and SARS-CoV-2, and TCRs annotated for more than one antigen were excluded. TCRdb reworked the public reads: Q25 trimming with fastp, MiXCR clone assembly, productive beta chains retained. Rows are unified per CDR3 protein, each entry keeping the most common DNA and genes. The V and J calls and clone size are TCRdb's, not the authors'. Present in this sample are 30,000 or so distinct CDR3 sequences, roughly 7.2% of which were seen just once. About 40% of the sample comes from the top ten.

A few counts support this clonotype. The antigen this receptor binds is unknown. Qualities for individual bases were not recorded, and no much larger clone is one base off. The study at large found these results: VDJdb matching was skewed toward anti-spike CD8 responses, so virus-specific expansions were likely underestimated and private and CD4 specificities were missed.

The rearrangement joined TRBV7-9 to TRBJ2-2, with no confident D gene call. The receptor comes from an adult who was a healthcare worker with PCR-confirmed SARS-CoV-2 infection or an uninfected control (not recorded which). The specimen was whole blood. The DNA reads TGTGCCAGCAGCTTCCCCGCCGGGGAGCTGTTTTTT. Its coded protein is CASSFPAGELFF.